Sequencing of this T cell receptor beta chain was carried out in a study of blood T cells in healthy people across ages. PCR was performed a second time for 7 to 11 cycles using a sample-barcoded 5' primer and a J-beta primer mix. Each cDNA molecule received a tag from a template-switch adaptor that had 12 random nucleotides. Each single sample gave us at least 2.5 million CDR3-containing paired-end reads. TCRdb itself ran the 5' RACE reads through MiXCR, one entry per CDR3 protein. The profile covers about 1.5 million distinct CDR3 sequences, with approximately 39% appearing a single time and 4% taken by the ten largest. This clonotype was observed a few times. The antigen is undetermined. The V gene end was trimmed by 3 bases and the J gene end by 4 bases; junction bases not matched to a gene: 7. From germline, CDR1 is LGHDT and CDR2 YNNKEL (reference sequence). The CDR3 is 15 amino acids. Study-wide results and limits: Unknown CMV status may confound age-related changes in expanded clones.

This chain joins TRBV3-1 and TRBJ1-2; TRBD1 agrees at 8 bases. This TCR came from a woman aged 18-29 years in good health. Sequencing was done on a sample of blood. The CDR3 DNA sequence: TGTGCCAGCAGCCAGGCGCACAGGGGGAGCTATGGCTACACCTTC. This gives the protein CASSQAHRGSYGYTF.